The 18 T cell receptor beta chains given below trace back to one sample, sequenced in a study of tumor-infiltrating lymphocytes in primary liver carcinoma. Total RNA and DNA came together from 20-30 mg of bulk tissue without cell sorting. The input was 450 to 500 ng total RNA; TCR beta cDNA was made from it with a constant-region primer. Three nested multiplex PCR rounds, a slightly modified ARM-PCR method, built the TCR beta libraries. Researchers ran the first two PCR rounds for ten to eleven cycles each with TRBV1-TRBV30 forward primers and a C-beta reverse primer. TCRdb itself ran the multiplex PCR reads through MiXCR, one entry per CDR3 protein. The sample includes about 100,000 distinct CDR3 sequences, about two thirds of them seen just once. Sequencing was carried out using liver tumor tissue from sampling region 2. Sample subset: tumor region T2, inferior pole. The receptors were sampled from a woman aged 60 to 75 with primary liver carcinoma and hepatitis B virus infection.

About this clonotype itself: A read error is likely, as this CDR3 ends without the conserved phenylalanine or tryptophan. It is unclear where the CDR3 begins or ends on the DNA, so no DNA is shown, and the CDR3 is as TCRdb lists it. The chain employs TRBV5-1 and TRBJ2-1; TRBD2 is the table's D call and was not checked against the DNA. The CDR3 numbers 12 amino acids, ends counted. In germline, CDR1 is SGHRS, CDR2 YFSETQ. CDR3 in amino acids: CASSLDGPEGVS.

Comments on this clonotype: The junction departs from germline at one end; a sequencing error may be responsible. J is TRBJ2-1 and V is TRBV11-2; D may correspond to TRBD1 or TRBD2 (5 bases each). The CDR3 contains 17 residues. CDR1 is SGHAT, CDR2 FQNNGV, per germline. CDR3 region: CASSIRPGPRFHNEQFF. The CDR3 nucleotides are TGTGCCAGCAGCATACGACCGGGACCGAGATTCCACAATGAGCAGTTTTTC.

To note about this clonotype: One end of the junction is discordant with germline, which a read error may explain. The chain couples TRBV6-1 to TRBJ2-1, with D perhaps TRBD1 (6 bases). Germline V gives CDR1 MNHNS, CDR2 SASEGT. CDR3 length: 16 residues. CDR3 sequence: CVSLSSPDRRWDGQFF. In nucleotides, the CDR3 is TGTGTCAGCCTCTCCTCTCCGGACAGACGTTGGGATGGGCAGTTCTTC.

As to this clonotype: A much larger clone sits a single nucleotide away, making a read error possible. The chain combines TRBV5-6 with TRBJ2-7; D is possibly TRBD1 or TRBD2 (5 bases each). Germline V lookup: CDR1 SGHDT, CDR2 YYEEEE. The CDR3 is 14 amino acids. Trimming shortened V by 0 bases and J by 0 bases, and 7 bases separated the two germline ends. CDR3 nucleotides: TGTGCCAGCAGCTTGGCAGGGACCTCCTACGAGCAGTACTTC. Protein product: CASSLAGTSYEQYF.

The chain joins TRBV11-2 to TRBJ2-7, with D perhaps matching TRBD2 (5 bases). This CDR3 spans 13 amino acids. Trimming took off 5 bases at V and 2 bases at J, with 10 bases between the two ends. CDR1 is SGHAT and CDR2 is FQNNGV in the germline V gene. The CDR3 nucleotides are TGTGCCAGCAGCAGTAGCGTGACCTACGAGCAGTACTTC. Translation: CASSSSVTYEQYF.

This clonotype was seen a handful of times. This clone may be a read error of a much larger clone one base away. This chain connects TRBV4-1 to TRBJ2-4; possibly TRBD1 for D (6 bases). Trimming took off 1 base at V and 0 bases at J, with 16 bases between the two ends. The germline gives CDR1 MGHRA, CDR2 YSYEKL. The CDR3 spans 18 residues. The DNA for the CDR3 is TGCGCCAGCAGCCAAGCAGGTCGAGGGGGATTAGCCAAAAACATTCAGTACTTC. This codes for CASSQAGRGGLAKNIQYF.

To note about this clonotype: The germline gene is not matched at one end of the junction; a read error may be the cause. The chain uses TRBV30 and TRBJ1-2; maybe TRBD1 (6 bases). Germline V lookup: CDR1 GTSNPN, CDR2 SVGIG (reference sequence). This CDR3 region has 13 residues. The CDR3 bases are TGTACCTGGAGCCGGGACATCCTGGATGGCTACACCTTC. Protein product: CTWSRDILDGYTF.

The chain employs TRBV10-3 and TRBJ2-7; no reliable D call. This CDR3 is 12 amino acids long. Germline CDR1 is ENHRY and CDR2 is SYGVKD. The CDR3 sequence is CTVSANPYEQYF. CDR3 nucleotide sequence: TGTACCGTCAGTGCCAACCCCTACGAGCAGTACTTC.

This clonotype was seen just once. A read error may be the cause here, since a much bigger clone is one base away. This sequence joins TRBV28 and TRBJ2-5, with 8 bases that match TRBD2. Trimming removed 2 bases from V and 13 bases from J; junction bases left unmatched: 9. The CDR3 spans 13 residues. The V gene's germline CDR1 is MDHEN and CDR2 SYDVKM. The CDR3: CASSLHGTRVLYF. The CDR3 nucleotides read TGTGCCAGCAGTTTACATGGGACTAGGGTTCTGTACTTC.

On this clonotype: Germline is not matched at one junction end, which may reflect a read error. The chain employs TRBV12-3 or TRBV12-4 and TRBJ2-5, with TRBD2 identical over 7 bases. This CDR3 comprises 13 residues. The CDR3 region is CTSSQVSGETQYF. CDR3 DNA: TGTACCAGCAGTCAAGTTAGCGGGGAGACCCAGTACTTC.

V is TRBV11-2 and J is TRBJ2-3; no clear D. CDR3 length equals 15 residues. Germline CDR1 is SGHAT and CDR2 is FQNNGV. The ends were cut back, 3 bases at V and 0 bases at J, with 10 bases in the middle. In DNA form, the CDR3 reads TGTGCCAGCAGCTTCCAGAGCTTTAGCACAGATACGCAGTATTTT. This codes for CASSFQSFSTDTQYF.

In regard to this clonotype: A much larger clone differs by one base, so this may be a read error. The chain carries TRBV5-1 and TRBJ2-3; possibly TRBD1 for D (5 bases). V lost 9 bases and J lost 2, with 16 bases in between. The CDR3 runs 14 residues. CDR1 and CDR2 (germline): SGHRS, YFSETQ. As DNA, the CDR3 is TGCGCCATCAGGGTCGACAGCCACACAGATACGCAGTATTTT. It codes for CAIRVDSHTDTQYF.

This clonotype was recorded a few times. One base away lies a much larger clone, so this may be a sequencing read error. The chain uses TRBV29-1 and TRBJ1-1, with 7 nucleotides matching TRBD1. The J segment lost 13 bases and the V segment lost 7 bases, leaving 9 bases of the junction unmatched. The CDR3 is 10 amino acids. Germline V gene lookup returns CDR1 SQVTM and CDR2 ANQGSEA. CDR3 nucleotides: TGCAGCGGAGGACAGGAGAAAGTTTTCTTT. Amino acids: CSGGQEKVFF. Complete variable domain (other parts from reference TRBV29-1 and TRBJ1-1): SAVISQKPSRDICQRGTSLTIQCQVDSQVTMMFWYRQQPGQSLTLIATANQGSEATYESGFVIDKFPISRPNLTFSTLTVSNMSPEDSSIYLCSGGQEKVFFGQGTRLTVV.

This chain uses TRBV29-1 with TRBJ1-2; 8 bases fit TRBD1. CDR3 length: 12 residues. The germline V gene has CDR1 SQVTM and CDR2 ANQGSEA. In nucleotides, the CDR3 is TGCAGTGTGCAACAGGGGGATCGAGGCTACACCTTC. Protein: CSVQQGDRGYTF.

The V gene is TRBV7-9, the J gene TRBJ1-1, with TRBD1 as a possible D gene (5 bases). The CDR3 is made up of 13 amino acids. Looked up from germline, CDR1 is SEHNR and CDR2 is FQNEAQ (reference sequence). V was clipped by 7 bases and J by 3 bases, with 12 bases between them. In DNA, the CDR3 is TGTGCCAGCACATTACAGGTGGACACTGAAGCTTTCTTT. Protein product: CASTLQVDTEAFF.

The chain's CDR3 is CASSYSPDSEQFF. In DNA, the CDR3 is TGTGCCAGCAGTTACTCGCCAGACAGTGAGCAGTTCTTC. The chain joins TRBV6-5 to TRBJ2-1; D is perhaps TRBD1 (5 bases). Germline CDR1 is MNHEY and CDR2 is SVGAGI. The CDR3 has 13 residues. V was shortened by 0 bases and J by 9 bases, with 9 bases between the two germline ends.

The rearrangement links TRBV29-1 to TRBJ2-5; D gene ambiguous. The CDR3 extends over 15 amino acids. Per the germline V gene, CDR1 is SQVTM and CDR2 is ANQGSEA. V dropped 1 base and J dropped 2 bases, with 14 bases sitting between them. CDR3 DNA sequence: TGCAGCGTTGAAGGTGGGATAGGTGAACAAGAGACCCAGTACTTC. Amino acids: CSVEGGIGEQETQYF. Using reference TRBV29-1 and TRBJ2-5 for the parts outside the CDR3, the full variable domain is SAVISQKPSRDICQRGTSLTIQCQVDSQVTMMFWYRQQPGQSLTLIATANQGSEATYESGFVIDKFPISRPNLTFSTLTVSNMSPEDSSIYLCSVEGGIGEQETQYFGPGTRLLVL.

In regard to this clonotype: The junction does not match germline at one end; this may be a read error. CDR3 DNA sequence: TGTGCCAGCTACCTCACCGGGACAGGTGGTTTAGGTGAGCTGTTCTTC. It is translated as CASYLTGTGGLGELFF. The chain links TRBV6-1 to TRBJ2-1; 8 nucleotides match TRBD1. Per the germline V gene, CDR1 is MNHNS and CDR2 is SASEGT. The CDR3 extends over 16 amino acids.